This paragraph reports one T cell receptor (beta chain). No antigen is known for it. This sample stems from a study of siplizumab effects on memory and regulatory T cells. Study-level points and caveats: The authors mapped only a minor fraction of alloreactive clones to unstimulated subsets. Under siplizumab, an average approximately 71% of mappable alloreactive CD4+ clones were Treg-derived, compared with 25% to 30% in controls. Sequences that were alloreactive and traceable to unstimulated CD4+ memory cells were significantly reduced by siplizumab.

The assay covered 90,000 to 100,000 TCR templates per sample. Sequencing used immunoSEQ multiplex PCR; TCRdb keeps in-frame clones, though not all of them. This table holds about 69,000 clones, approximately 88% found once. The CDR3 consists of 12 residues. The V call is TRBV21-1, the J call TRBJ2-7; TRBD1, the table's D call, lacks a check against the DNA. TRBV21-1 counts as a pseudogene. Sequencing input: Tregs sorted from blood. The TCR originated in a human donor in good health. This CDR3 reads CASSGRSYEQYF. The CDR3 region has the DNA TGTGCCAGCAGCGGGCGATCCTACGAGCAGTACTTC.